This T cell receptor (beta chain) was obtained from a study of CD8 T cells in Susac syndrome. There are 16 residues in the CDR3. Per germline, CDR1 SGHAT and CDR2 FQNNGV. V was clipped by 0 bases and J by 0 bases; unmatched bases: 1. RNA, at roughly 0.5 to 1 ug, was reverse transcribed with random hexamers. By means of immunoSEQ multiplex PCR, TCR beta CDR3 spanning 54 Vbeta and 13 Jbeta underwent amplification. A single record per CDR3 protein comes from TCRdb applying MiXCR to the immunoSEQ multiplex PCR reads. The sample consists of 200,000 or so distinct CDR3 sequences, over 90% of them appearing once. Sequencing of TCR beta was performed on blood CD8+ T cells and on blood CD4+ T cells. Under recently defined diagnostic criteria, the patients with Susac syndrome qualified as having definite or probable disease.

This receptor was obtained from a human donor with Susac syndrome. Specimen: CD8+ T cells from PBMCs. The V and J genes are TRBV11-2 and TRBJ2-1; TRBD2 matches 8 bases. This CDR3 is CASSLDLAGSYNEQFF. The CDR3, as DNA: TGTGCCAGCAGCTTAGATCTAGCGGGCTCCTACAATGAGCAGTTCTTC.